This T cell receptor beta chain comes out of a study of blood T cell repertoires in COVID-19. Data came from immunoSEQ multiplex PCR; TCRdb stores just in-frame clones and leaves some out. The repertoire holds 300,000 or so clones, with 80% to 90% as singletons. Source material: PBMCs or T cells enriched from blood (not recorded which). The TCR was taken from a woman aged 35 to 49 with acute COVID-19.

Here the CDR3 reads CASSESGLAEAFF. The CDR3 DNA reads as TGTGCCAGCAGTGAATCCGGTCTTGCCGAAGCTTTCTTT. The chain employs TRBV6-1 and TRBJ1-1, with unresolved D. V was cut by 2 bases and J by 8 bases, with 12 bases left in between. The germline V gene has CDR1 MNHNS and CDR2 SASEGT. This CDR3 has 13 amino acids.